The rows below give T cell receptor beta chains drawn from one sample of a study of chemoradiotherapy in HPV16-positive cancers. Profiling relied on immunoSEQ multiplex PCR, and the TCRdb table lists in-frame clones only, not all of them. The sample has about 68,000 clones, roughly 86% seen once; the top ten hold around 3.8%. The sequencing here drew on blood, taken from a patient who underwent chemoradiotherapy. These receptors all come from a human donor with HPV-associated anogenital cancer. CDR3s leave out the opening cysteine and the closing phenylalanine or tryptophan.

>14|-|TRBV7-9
ASSLTGASGAYEQY
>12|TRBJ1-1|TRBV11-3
ASSPDGMNTEAF
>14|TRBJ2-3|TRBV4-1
ASSQSAGGVSDTQY
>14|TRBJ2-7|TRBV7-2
ASSFSGSRLVVEQY
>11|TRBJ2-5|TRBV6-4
ASSTLGGETQY
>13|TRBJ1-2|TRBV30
AWTPDRGVHYGYT
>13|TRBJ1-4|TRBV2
ASSELVTGSEKLF
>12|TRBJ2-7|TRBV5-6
ASSSGQGSYEQY
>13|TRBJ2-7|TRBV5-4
ASSLGGGPLYEQY
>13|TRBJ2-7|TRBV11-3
ASSLGQGSSYEQY
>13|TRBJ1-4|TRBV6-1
ASSEAGQRWEKLF
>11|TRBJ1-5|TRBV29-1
SVSGAGNQPQH
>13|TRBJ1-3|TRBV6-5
ASSYDASSGNTIY
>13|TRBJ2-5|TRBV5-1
ASTNPGGDLETQY
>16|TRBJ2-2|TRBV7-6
ASSYTAVDPPNTGELF
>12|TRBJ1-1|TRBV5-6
ASSLRSVNTEAF
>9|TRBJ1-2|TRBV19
ASSLTLGYT
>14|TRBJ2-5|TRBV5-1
ASSPTPGTPQETQY
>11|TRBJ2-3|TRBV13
ASKGWFSDTQY
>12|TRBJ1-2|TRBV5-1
ASSLGTQVNGYT
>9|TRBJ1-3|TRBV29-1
SVESGNTIY
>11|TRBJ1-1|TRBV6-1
AARGQGGTEAF
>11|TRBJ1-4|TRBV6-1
ASSEVGEVGLF
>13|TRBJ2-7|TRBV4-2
ASSQVLAASYEQY
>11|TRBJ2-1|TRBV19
ASSIVHGTEQF
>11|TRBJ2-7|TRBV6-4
ASAQTSFREQY
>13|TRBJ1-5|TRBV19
ASSVDRGVNQPQH
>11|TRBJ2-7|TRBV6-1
ASSAARGPGQY
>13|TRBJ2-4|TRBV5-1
ASSLEGQVWNIQY
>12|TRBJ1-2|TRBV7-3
ASSYGPYNYGYT
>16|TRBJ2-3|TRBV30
AYGSLAGVNHPTDTQY